This T cell receptor (beta chain) comes out of a study of shared clonotypes between healthy human individuals. Whole-study findings and limits: In contrast to clonotypes shared by all four donors, non-shared clonotypes had lower generation probabilities. A generally larger estimated richness was seen in naive subsets than in memory subsets. Naive CD4 clonotype sharing across several donors was 5% to 6%.

In regard to this clone: Its antigen is undetermined. Other DNA sequences from this sample encode an identical CDR3 as well.

In germline, CDR1 is DFQATT, CDR2 SNEGSKA (reference sequence). V was clipped by 3 bases and J by 3 bases, with 5 bases between them. This CDR3 region has 11 residues. Genomic DNA belonging to each subset was distributed in equal measure over several immunoSEQ plates. Generated by immunoSEQ multiplex PCR, the TCRdb table keeps only in-frame clones and is missing some. The sample consists of about a million clones, roughly 72% of them appearing once. The specimen sequenced was memory CD4+ T cells sorted from blood. Noted subset: CD45RA-negative fraction. The rearrangement links TRBV20-1 to TRBJ1-1; D ambiguous. The sequence derives from a young man in good health. The CDR3 spells CSASPDTEAFF. CDR3 coding DNA: TGCAGTGCTAGTCCCGACACTGAAGCTTTCTTT.